This T cell receptor (beta chain) stems from a study of blood T cell repertoires in COVID-19. Study details: Sites across the United States, Italy and Spain contributed samples from acute and convalescent COVID-19.

CDR3 size: 16 residues. The junction had 8 bases not matched to a gene; V was cut back by 10 bases and J by 0 bases. Germline CDR1 and CDR2: SGHTA and FQGNSA. Original processing methods: Quantification of nucleated cells was approximated via reference gene primer amplification. Sequenced by immunoSEQ multiplex PCR; TCRdb stores in-frame clones only, minus some. V, J and clone size are those of that table, while D and trimming were read from the DNA. The table records roughly 80,000 clones, about three quarters of them present only once. Input material: peripheral blood. This sequence originates from a human donor in a cohort sampled during active COVID-19. V is TRBV7-2 and J is TRBJ2-1, with 11 nucleotides matching TRBD1. In DNA, the CDR3 is TGTGCCACCCGAGCCGGGACAGGGGGCTCCTACAATGAGCAGTTCTTC. Encoded protein: CATRAGTGGSYNEQFF.